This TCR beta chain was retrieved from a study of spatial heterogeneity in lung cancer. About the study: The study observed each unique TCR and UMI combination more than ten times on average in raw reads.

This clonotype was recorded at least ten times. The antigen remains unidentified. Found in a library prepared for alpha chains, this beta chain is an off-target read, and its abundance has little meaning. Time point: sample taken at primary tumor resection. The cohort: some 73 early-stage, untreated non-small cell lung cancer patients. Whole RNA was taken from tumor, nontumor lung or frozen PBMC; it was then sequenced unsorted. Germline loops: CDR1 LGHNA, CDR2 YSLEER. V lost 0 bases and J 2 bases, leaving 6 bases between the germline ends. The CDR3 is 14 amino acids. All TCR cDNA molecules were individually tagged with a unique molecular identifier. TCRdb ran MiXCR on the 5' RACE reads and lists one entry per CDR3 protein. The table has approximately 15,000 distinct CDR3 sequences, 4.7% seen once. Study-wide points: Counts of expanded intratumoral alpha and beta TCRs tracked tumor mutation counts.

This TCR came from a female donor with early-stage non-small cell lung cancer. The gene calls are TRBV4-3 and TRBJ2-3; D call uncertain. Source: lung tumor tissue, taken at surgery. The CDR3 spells CASSQDTNTDTQYF. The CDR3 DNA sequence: TGCGCCAGCAGCCAAGATACCAACACAGATACGCAGTATTTT.